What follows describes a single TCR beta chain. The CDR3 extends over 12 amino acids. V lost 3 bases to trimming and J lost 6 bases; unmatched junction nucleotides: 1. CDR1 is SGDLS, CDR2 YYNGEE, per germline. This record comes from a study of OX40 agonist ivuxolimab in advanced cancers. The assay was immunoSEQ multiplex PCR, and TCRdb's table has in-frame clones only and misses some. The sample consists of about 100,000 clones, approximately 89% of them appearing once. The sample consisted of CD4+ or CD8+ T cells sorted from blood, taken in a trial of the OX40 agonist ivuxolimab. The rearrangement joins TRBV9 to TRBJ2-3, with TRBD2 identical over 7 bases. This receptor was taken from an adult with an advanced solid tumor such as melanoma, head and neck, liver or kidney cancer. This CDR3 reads CASSAGGDTQYF. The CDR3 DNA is TGTGCCAGCAGCGCCGGGGGGGATACGCAGTATTTT.